This passage covers 32 T cell receptor beta chains from one sample sequenced in a study of T cell changes during pregnancy in multiple sclerosis. Repertoires were generated with immunoSEQ multiplex PCR, while TCRdb's copy carries only in-frame clones and drops some. The table includes about 36,000 clones, 85% to 90% detected once. The sample was CD8+ T cells from peripheral blood mononuclear cells, taken in the third trimester of pregnancy. These receptor sequences come from a female donor with multiple sclerosis, enrolled in a pregnancy study.

Regarding this clone: Other nucleotide sequences from this sample produce the same CDR3. This chain uses TRBV27 with TRBJ2-7, with 9 bases that match TRBD1. Germline-derived CDR1 and CDR2 are MNHEY and SMNVEV (reference sequence). The ends lost 3 bases at V and 3 bases at J; junction bases unmatched: 0. CDR3 size: 13 residues. CDR3 bases: TGTGCCAGCAGTTTGGACAGGGGCTACGAGCAGTACTTC. Its protein is CASSLDRGYEQYF.

The rearrangement links TRBV5-6 to TRBJ2-7, with a possible D match to TRBD2 (5 bases). The V and J ends lost 1 base and 2 bases respectively, with 13 bases between them. Germline V gene data show CDR1 as SGHDT and CDR2 as YYEEEE. The CDR3 is made up of 15 amino acids. CDR3 nucleotide sequence: TGTGCCAGCAGCTTGCTAGTCGGAGGTCCCTACGAGCAGTACTTC. Encoded protein: CASSLLVGGPYEQYF.

The chain joins TRBV7-8 to TRBJ1-2; 8 positions match TRBD1. The V gene's germline CDR1 is SGHVS and CDR2 FQNEAQ. The CDR3 covers 19 residues. J was trimmed by 3 bases and V by 2 bases; bases with no gene match: 17. This CDR3 is CASSLPRGQGAGVDYGYTF. The CDR3 DNA sequence: TGTGCCAGCAGCTTACCCCGCGGGCAGGGGGCTGGGGTGGACTATGGCTACACCTTC.

V is TRBV19 and J is TRBJ2-5; weak D call: TRBD2 (6 bases). The CDR3 is 15 amino acids. Trimming removed 5 bases at V and 1 base at J, with 14 bases between. Looked up from germline, CDR1 is LNHDA and CDR2 is SQIVND (reference sequence). CDR3 amino acids: CASSPGGVSQETQYF. DNA for the CDR3: TGTGCCAGTAGTCCTGGCGGGGTGAGCCAAGAGACCCAGTACTTC.

CDR3 bases: TGTGCCGTCAGGGGTTTTGCACTTCCTCCCACCGGGGAGCTGTTTTTT. Encoded protein: CAVRGFALPPTGELFF. The chain combines TRBV28 with TRBJ2-2; D might be TRBD1 (6 bases). Germline V gene data show CDR1 as MDHEN and CDR2 as SYDVKM. Trimming removed 11 bases at V and 4 bases at J, with 23 bases between. This CDR3 comprises 16 residues.

The chain uses TRBV9 and TRBJ2-5, with TRBD2 identical over 8 bases. V was pared by 4 bases and J by 2 bases, with 7 bases of the junction left unmatched. The CDR3 runs 15 residues. The germline CDR1 and CDR2 sequences are SGDLS and YYNGEE. The CDR3 DNA is TGTGCCAGCAGCAATCAGCGGGGGTGGCAAGAGACCCAGTACTTC. Amino acid sequence: CASSNQRGWQETQYF.

The chain has TRBV9 and TRBJ2-1; 8 nucleotides line up with TRBD2. CDR3 length: 16 residues. Germline V gene data show CDR1 as SGDLS and CDR2 as YYNGEE. The V gene end was trimmed by 7 bases and the J gene end by 0 bases; junction bases not matched to a gene: 9. CDR3 bases: TGTGCCAGCGGGGCGGGCGGGAGGAGCTCCTACAATGAGCAGTTCTTC. Amino acids: CASGAGGRSSYNEQFF.

The chain joins TRBV7-9 to TRBJ1-2; tentative D call: TRBD1 (6 bases). CDR1 is SEHNR, CDR2 FQNEAQ, per germline (reference sequence). V shed 1 base and J shed 3 bases, with 12 bases lying between them. This CDR3 region has 15 residues. CDR3 in amino acids: CASSLDSGQYYGYTF. The DNA of the CDR3 is TGTGCCAGCAGCTTAGATAGTGGACAGTACTATGGCTACACCTTC.

V is TRBV27 and J is TRBJ2-1; D not resolved. The CDR3 has 13 residues. Trimming removed 4 bases at V and 0 bases at J, with 4 bases between. Germline CDR1 and CDR2: MNHEY and SMNVEV (reference sequence). CDR3 region: CASSSRSYNEQFF. The CDR3 DNA reads TGTGCCAGCAGTTCCCGCTCCTACAATGAGCAGTTCTTC.

This clone was seen a handful of times. The rearrangement links TRBV1 to TRBJ2-7; the table's D call of TRBD1 was not tested on the DNA. TRBV1 is a recognized pseudogene. The length of the CDR3 is 13 residues. CDR3 in amino acids: CTSSQDQGYEQYF. For the CDR3, the DNA is TGCACCAGCAGCCAAGATCAGGGGTACGAGCAGTACTTC.

The chain links TRBV7-6 to TRBJ2-7; perhaps TRBD2 as D (5 bases). V dropped 4 bases and J dropped 7 bases, with 14 bases sitting between them. This CDR3 contains 13 residues. In germline, CDR1 is SGHVS, CDR2 FNYEAQ. CDR3 amino acids: CASSSTSPGEQYF. CDR3 in DNA: TGTGCCAGCAGCTCGACTTCGCCGGGAGAGCAGTACTTC.

The rearrangement uses TRBV20-1 and TRBJ1-3; the D is unclear. With 0 bases removed from V and 8 bases from J, the gap between germline ends came to 5 bases. From germline, CDR1 is DFQATT and CDR2 SNEGSKA (reference sequence). CDR3 length: 11 residues. The CDR3 protein is CSARDQDTIYF. In DNA, the CDR3 is TGCAGTGCTAGAGATCAGGACACCATATATTTT.

The J gene is TRBJ2-1, the V gene TRBV10-2; 10 positions agree with TRBD2. The CDR3 is 14 residues long. From germline, CDR1 is WSHSY and CDR2 SAAADI. Trimming removed 6 bases from V and 9 bases from J; junction bases left unmatched: 8. The CDR3: CASSLAGERSEQFF. The CDR3 DNA reads TGCGCCAGCAGCCTAGCGGGAGAGCGGAGTGAGCAGTTCTTC.

This chain links TRBV4-1 with TRBJ1-6; no reliable D call. The germline gives CDR1 MGHRA, CDR2 YSYEKL. V lost 1 base and J lost 7, with 11 bases in between. This CDR3 comprises 15 residues. CDR3 in DNA: TGCGCCAGCAGCCAAGTGGGAGGCGGAAATTCACCCCTCCACTTT. It encodes CASSQVGGGNSPLHF.

This clone was counted a few times. This rearrangement joins TRBV6-4 to TRBJ1-6; D not resolved. This CDR3 is 14 amino acids long. Germline lookup yields CDR1 MRHNA and CDR2 SNTAGT. Between the trimmed V and J ends, which lost 3 bases and 11 bases, there was a span of 14 bases. CDR3 sequence: CASSEAAGETPLHF. CDR3 nucleotide sequence: TGTGCCAGCAGTGAGGCAGCTGGGGAGACACCCCTCCACTTT.

The chain has TRBV15 and TRBJ1-1; TRBD1 matches 11 bases. Germline lookup yields CDR1 LNHNV and CDR2 YYDKDF (reference sequence). The CDR3 covers 16 residues. The trim removed 1 base at V and 10 bases at J, leaving 11 bases unmatched. Here the CDR3 reads CATSRGVGTGGPVAFF. Written as DNA, the CDR3 is TGTGCCACCAGCAGAGGCGTAGGGACAGGGGGACCGGTAGCTTTCTTT.

The V gene is TRBV7-2, the J gene TRBJ1-1; D ambiguous. Germline assignment: CDR1 SGHTA and CDR2 FQGNSA. The germline V and J ends were trimmed by 0 bases and 3 bases, with 8 bases remaining between them. The CDR3 sequence is 14 residues long. CDR3 in amino acids: CASSLASGHTEAFF. CDR3 in DNA: TGTGCCAGCAGCTTAGCGTCAGGCCACACTGAAGCTTTCTTT.

The V call is TRBV15, the J call TRBJ2-2; TRBD2 matches 13 bases. V lost 1 base to trimming and J lost 4 bases; unmatched junction nucleotides: 9. Germline loops: CDR1 LNHNV, CDR2 YYDKDF (reference sequence). There are 19 residues in the CDR3. This CDR3 is CATSRVPLLAGGGTGELFF. CDR3 in DNA: TGTGCCACCAGCAGAGTGCCCTTACTAGCGGGGGGGGGCACCGGGGAGCTGTTTTTT.

V usage is TRBV5-1 and J usage is TRBJ1-2; D might be TRBD1 (6 bases). The CDR3 has 17 amino acids. Germline lookup yields CDR1 SGHRS and CDR2 YFSETQ. The V and J ends lost 3 bases and 0 bases respectively, with 18 bases between them. This CDR3 is CASSSYSGQLANYGYTF. The CDR3 DNA is TGCGCCAGCAGCTCATACTCCGGACAGTTAGCTAACTATGGCTACACCTTC. Full variable domain (outside the CDR3, taken from reference TRBV5-1 and TRBJ1-2): KAGVTQTPRYLIKTRGQQVTLSCSPISGHRSVSWYQQTPGQGLQFLFEYFSETQRNKGNFPGRFSGRQFSNSRSEMNVSTLELGDSALYLCASSSYSGQLANYGYTFGSGTRLTVV.

The chain combines TRBV15 with TRBJ2-3; TRBD2 agrees at 13 bases. Germline V CDR1 and CDR2: LNHNV, YYDKDF (reference sequence). The CDR3 consists of 13 residues. V shed 3 bases and J 14 bases; nucleotides not matched to a gene: 5. The CDR3 sequence is CATSRGLAGFGYF. The DNA for the CDR3 is TGTGCCACCAGCAGGGGACTAGCGGGGTTTGGGTATTTT.

The V and J genes are TRBV29-1 and TRBJ1-3; TRBD1 might be the D (5 bases). The CDR3 covers 15 residues. CDR1 and CDR2 from the germline V gene are SQVTM and ANQGSEA. V was cut by 6 bases and J by 6 bases, with 21 bases left in between. CDR3 residues: CSVADFVGLENTIYF. The CDR3 nucleotides are TGCAGCGTCGCCGATTTTGTGGGACTGGAAAACACCATATATTTT.

The rearrangement links TRBV11-2 to TRBJ2-3; 8 bases match TRBD2. This CDR3 contains 15 residues. Losses at the gene ends were 2 bases for V and 1 base for J; bases not matched to a gene: 2. Per germline, CDR1 SGHAT and CDR2 FQNNGV. The DNA for the CDR3 is TGTGCCAGCAGCTTAAAACTAGCGGGCACAGATACGCAGTATTTT. It translates to CASSLKLAGTDTQYF.

This clone was found once. The V and J genes are TRBV2 and TRBJ2-2, with a tentative D call TRBD1 (7 bases). Germline CDR1 SNHLY, CDR2 FYNNEI. This CDR3 has 14 amino acids. V lost 7 bases and J lost 1, with 10 bases in between. CDR3 DNA sequence: TGTGCCAGCACCCAGGGGGGGAACACCGGGGAGCTGTTTTTT. It codes for CASTQGGNTGELFF. The full variable domain, rest sourced from reference TRBV2 and TRBJ2-2, is EPEVTQTPSHQVTQMGQEVILRCVPISNHLYFYWYRQILGQKVEFLVSFYNNEISEKSEIFDDQFSVERPDGSNFTLKIRSTKLEDSAMYFCASTQGGNTGELFFGEGSRLTVL.

The chain uses TRBV4-3 and TRBJ1-4, with 9 positions matching TRBD1. V trimming: 0 bases; J trimming: 8 bases; junction bases outside the gene matches: 13. The CDR3 contains 18 residues. CDR1 is LGHNA and CDR2 is YSLEER in the germline V gene. CDR3 nucleotide sequence: TGCGCCAGCAGCCAAGAAGGCCCCGGCTCCGGACAGGGGGAAAAACTGTTTTTT. This sequence encodes CASSQEGPGSGQGEKLFF.

The V and J genes are TRBV4-2 and TRBJ2-1; D unclear. CDR1 and CDR2 (germline): LGHNA, YNFKEQ. The V end was cut by 0 bases, the J end by 6 bases, with 12 bases between. This CDR3 comprises 15 residues. The CDR3 DNA reads as TGTGCCAGCAGCCAAGATGGAGTAGCTTCCAATGAGCAGTTCTTC. Translated: CASSQDGVASNEQFF.

V is TRBV4-1 and J is TRBJ2-1, with 7 bases matching TRBD1. The CDR3 is 17 residues long. V was pared by 1 base and J by 5 bases, with 11 bases of the junction left unmatched. In germline, CDR1 is MGHRA, CDR2 YSYEKL. CDR3 sequence reads: CASSQGGLTGPHNEQFF. The CDR3 DNA follows: TGCGCCAGCAGCCAAGGAGGGTTGACAGGGCCCCACAATGAGCAGTTCTTC.

The chain is built from TRBV29-1 and TRBJ2-2; TRBD1 aligns across 7 bases. CDR1 is SQVTM, CDR2 ANQGSEA, per germline. Losses at the gene ends were 6 bases for V and 6 bases for J; bases not matched to a gene: 4. This CDR3 is 12 amino acids long. CDR3 region: CSVLQGSGELFF. The CDR3 DNA follows: TGCAGCGTCCTACAGGGGTCCGGGGAGCTGTTTTTT.

The rearrangement joins TRBV7-8 to TRBJ1-1; TRBD1 is a possible D gene (6 bases). Germline V gene sequence: CDR1 SGHVS, CDR2 FQNEAQ. CDR3 size: 16 residues. V lost 2 bases and J 0 bases, leaving 13 bases between the germline ends. The DNA of the CDR3 is TGTGCCAGCAGCTTAATCTCCGGACAGCTGAACACTGAAGCTTTCTTT. Translation gives CASSLISGQLNTEAFF.

This clone was seen once. The rearrangement joins TRBV6-1 to TRBJ2-1; 13 bases agree with TRBD2. The CDR3 sequence is 14 residues long. After removal of 10 bases from V and 8 bases from J, the junction contained 8 bases not matched to a gene. CDR1 is MNHNS and CDR2 is SASEGT in the germline V gene. Written as DNA, the CDR3 is TGTGCCACCTCGGGACTAGCGGGGAGCGATGAGCAGTTCTTC. Translated, it gives CATSGLAGSDEQFF.

V and J are TRBV19 and TRBJ1-5, with a possible D match to TRBD1 (5 bases). The CDR3 sequence is 13 residues long. Germline V lookup: CDR1 LNHDA, CDR2 SQIVND (reference sequence). Trimming removed 6 bases from V and 6 bases from J, with 12 bases in between. The CDR3: CASRGPLGQPQHF. In nucleotides, the CDR3 is TGTGCCAGTAGGGGGCCGCTCGGTCAGCCCCAGCATTTT.

As DNA, the CDR3 is TGTGCCAGTAGTATGACAGTCGCCTTTGGGTATGGCTACACCTTC. Translation gives CASSMTVAFGYGYTF. The J gene is TRBJ1-2, the V gene TRBV19; possibly TRBD1 for D (5 bases). The ends were cut back, 3 bases at V and 5 bases at J, with 16 bases in the middle. The CDR3 has 15 amino acids. Germline loops: CDR1 LNHDA, CDR2 SQIVND (reference sequence).

V is TRBV27 and J is TRBJ2-7, with TRBD1 matching 10 bases. Germline V gene data show CDR1 as MNHEY and CDR2 as SMNVEV (reference sequence). The V segment lost 5 bases and the J segment 5 bases; nucleotides outside the gene matches: 6. The CDR3 totals 14 residues. The CDR3: CASSPGQGLNEQYF. CDR3 DNA: TGTGCCAGCAGTCCGGGACAGGGGCTTAACGAGCAGTACTTC.